These T cell receptor beta chains were read from a single sample in a study of T-cell reconstitution after alpha-beta-depleted transplantation in children. In TCRdb, the PCR reads were re-called with MiXCR into one record per CDR3 protein. This sample carries more than 400,000 distinct CDR3 sequences, around 46% of them seen once, and the ten largest clones take about 30%. Sequenced material: PBMCs, taken before TCRalphabeta/CD19-depleted stem cell transplant. All receptors come from a girl aged 2 to 9 with aplastic anemia, due to receive a stem cell transplant. CDR3s leave out the opening cysteine and the closing phenylalanine or tryptophan.

V: TRBV5-1
CDR3: ASNPSGRSYQETQY

V: TRBV12-5
CDR3: ASGLRGDSYNEQF

V: TRBV20-1
CDR3: SARRDSTETQY

V: TRBV28
CDR3: ASSLTRLYGYT

V: TRBV28
CDR3: ASSLRTGPDYGYT

V: TRBV18
CDR3: ASSRTADYNEQF

V: TRBV12-3/TRBV12-4
CDR3: ASSFTSGLYNEQF

V: TRBV5-1
CDR3: ASSLGEGGYEQY

V: TRBV27
CDR3: ASSFAGYSYEQY

V: TRBV15
CDR3: ASSRDMGGWGDERF

V: TRBV20-1
CDR3: SVLGKRDTDTQY

V: TRBV7-2
CDR3: ASSYSGAVGDNEQF

V: TRBV4-3
CDR3: ASSQASGISTDTQY

V: TRBV10-3
CDR3: AISEETSGGQF

V: TRBV20-1
CDR3: SARYGGPISYEQY

V: TRBV7-3
CDR3: ASSQSGPGQGYSPLH

V: TRBV7-2
CDR3: ASSSGLPGADTQY

V: TRBV12-3/TRBV12-4
CDR3: ASSLDSQEETQY

V: TRBV5-5
CDR3: ASNQGASGLQETQY

V: TRBV4-2
CDR3: ASSRILAGTDTQY

V: TRBV6-5
CDR3: ASSYPVNQQVADTQY

V: TRBV10-3
CDR3: AISESERLSTDTQY

V: TRBV20-1
CDR3: SASRPASSYNEQF

V: TRBV28
CDR3: ASGRTMTYEQY

V: TRBV30
CDR3: AWSTGARNGYT

V: TRBV29-1
CDR3: SVEGGWGTGYNEQF

V: TRBV6-1
CDR3: ASSDGMEETEAF

V: TRBV12-3/TRBV12-4
CDR3: ASRLGRKSSYNSPLH

V: TRBV10-3
CDR3: AISESGVTQY

V: TRBV4-3
CDR3: ASSQGHRGAGETDTQY

V: TRBV29-1
CDR3: SVLEDYSNQPQH

V: TRBV7-2
CDR3: ASSLGTAGGQDEQY